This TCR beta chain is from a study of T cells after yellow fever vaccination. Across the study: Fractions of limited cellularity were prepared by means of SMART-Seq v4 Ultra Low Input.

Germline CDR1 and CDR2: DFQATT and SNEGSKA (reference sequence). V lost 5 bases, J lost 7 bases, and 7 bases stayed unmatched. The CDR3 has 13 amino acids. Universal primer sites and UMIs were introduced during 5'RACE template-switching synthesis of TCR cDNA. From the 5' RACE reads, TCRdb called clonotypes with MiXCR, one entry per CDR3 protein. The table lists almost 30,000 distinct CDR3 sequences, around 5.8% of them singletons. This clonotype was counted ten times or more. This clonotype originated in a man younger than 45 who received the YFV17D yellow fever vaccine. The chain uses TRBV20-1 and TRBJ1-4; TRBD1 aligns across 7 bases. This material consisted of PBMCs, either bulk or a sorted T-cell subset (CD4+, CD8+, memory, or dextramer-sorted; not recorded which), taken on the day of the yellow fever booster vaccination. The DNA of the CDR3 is TGCAGTGCTCCGGACAGGATAAGTGAAAAACTGTTTTTT. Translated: CSAPDRISEKLFF.